These T cell receptor beta chains were read from a single sample in a study of early stage breast cancer tumors. Generated by immunoSEQ multiplex PCR, the TCRdb table keeps only in-frame clones and is missing some. This table holds 25,000 to 35,000 clones, 80% found once. Input material: blood. The receptors shown here come from a person between 55 and 70 years old with breast cancer. Both conserved end residues are part of each CDR3. The D gene is left open where the match is weak. A row's size may be missing; if present it is once, few, many or a size class.

j_call	d_call	clone_size	v_call	cdr3_nt	cdr3_aa
TRBJ2-1	TRBD2	once	TRBV7-8	TGTGCCAGCAGCACTAGACTAGCGGGAGGGTCTGGGGAGCAGTTCTTC	CASSTRLAGGSGEQFF
TRBJ2-3	TRBD2	NA	TRBV27	TGTGCCAGCAGTTTTGGACTAGCGGGGGGAAGGGGGACAGATACGCAGTATTTT	CASSFGLAGGRGTDTQYF
TRBJ2-3	TRBD2	NA	TRBV7-2	TGTGCCAGCAGCTTTAGCGGGAGGGGGGATACGCAGTATTTT	CASSFSGRGDTQYF
TRBJ1-2	TRBD1	NA	TRBV4-1	TGCGCCAGCAGCCAAGAGACAGGGGGCTATGGCTACACCTTC	CASSQETGGYGYTF
TRBJ2-1	TRBD2	NA	TRBV7-9	TGTGCCAGCAGCCCAATTTCCGGGACTAGCGGAGTCAATGAGCAGTTCTTC	CASSPISGTSGVNEQFF
TRBJ2-7	NA	NA	TRBV5-1	TGCGCCAGCAGCTTGACAGGGGAGGCCCACGAGCAGTACTTC	CASSLTGEAHEQYF
TRBJ1-1	TRBD1	NA	TRBV5-1	TGCGCCAGCAGCTTGGGACAGGGGCTGGACACTGAAGCTTTCTTT	CASSLGQGLDTEAFF
TRBJ2-1	NA	NA	TRBV5-6	TGTGCCAGCAGCTTGGTCCGAAGGAGCTCCTACAATGAGCAGTTCTTC	CASSLVRRSSYNEQFF
TRBJ1-5	NA	NA	TRBV5-6	TGTGCCAGCAGTTCCAGGGGCGGTGAAGAGGGCAATCAGCCCCAGCATTTT	CASSSRGGEEGNQPQHF
TRBJ1-2	NA	NA	TRBV5-6	TGTGCCAGCAGCTTGGGAGGCGCGAACTATGGCTACACCTTC	CASSLGGANYGYTF
TRBJ1-3	TRBD1	NA	TRBV4-3	TGCGCCAGCAGCCAAGATTTAACAGGGGTTTCCTCTGGAAACACCATATATTTT	CASSQDLTGVSSGNTIYF
TRBJ2-2	TRBD2	NA	TRBV7-3	TGTGCCAGCAGCTTATTGACTAGCGGGGTCGGCTTTAGCACCGGGGAGCTGTTTTTT	CASSLLTSGVGFSTGELFF
TRBJ2-3	TRBD1	NA	TRBV15	TGTGCCACCAGACCACGCCGGGACAGGGATATAGATACGCAGTATTTT	CATRPRRDRDIDTQYF
TRBJ1-5	NA	NA	TRBV2	TGTGCCAGCAGTTGGGCAGGGAATCAGCCCCAGCATTTT	CASSWAGNQPQHF
TRBJ2-1	NA	NA	TRBV27	TGTGCCAGCAGTTCCCCAACGGGAAGGGCCTACAATGAGCAGTTCTTC	CASSSPTGRAYNEQFF
TRBJ1-1	TRBD1	NA	TRBV7-3	TGTGCCAGCAGCTCACAGGGGATGAACACTGAAGCTTTCTTT	CASSSQGMNTEAFF
TRBJ1-5	NA	NA	TRBV28	TGTGCCAGCAAGTCCCTAAATCAGCCCCAGCATTTT	CASKSLNQPQHF
TRBJ1-1	NA	NA	TRBV6-5	TGTGCCAGCAAGGGGAGGGGTGAAGCTTTCTTT	CASKGRGEAFF
TRBJ2-2	NA	NA	TRBV28	TGTGCCAGCAGTTTAATCGGGAGTACCGGGGAGCTGTTTTTT	CASSLIGSTGELFF
TRBJ1-4	NA	NA	TRBV19	TGTGCCAGTACGTTTTTTGTCAGCGGAAGAGAAAAACTGTTTTTT	CASTFFVSGREKLFF
TRBJ1-2	NA	medium-sized	TRBV4-3	TGCGCCAGCAGCCCCGGACAGACCAGCTATGGCTACACCTTC	CASSPGQTSYGYTF
TRBJ2-1	TRBD1	NA	TRBV6-5	TGTGCCAGCAGTCCAACCGGACAGGCTCCCTTTGAGCAGTTCTTC	CASSPTGQAPFEQFF
TRBJ2-1	TRBD1	NA	TRBV6-1	TGTGCCAGCAATGACAGGGGGCACAATGAGCAGTTCTTC	CASNDRGHNEQFF
TRBJ2-3	NA	few	TRBV6-5	TGTGCCAGCACCAGAGACAGGGGAGGGCCAGATACGCAGTATTTT	CASTRDRGGPDTQYF
TRBJ2-5	TRBD2	NA	TRBV2	TGTGCCAGCAGTTGGACTGAGCGGGGGGAGACCCAGTACTTC	CASSWTERGETQYF
TRBJ1-5	TRBD1	few	TRBV7-2	TGTGCCAGCAGCTTAGACAGGGGAAGCAATCAGCCCCAGCATTTT	CASSLDRGSNQPQHF
TRBJ2-5	NA	NA	TRBV2	TGTGCCAGCACGTCGGGGAGCCGACAAGAGACCCAGTACTTC	CASTSGSRQETQYF
TRBJ2-3	TRBD2	NA	TRBV30	TGTGCCTGGAGTGTTTTCCTCCTTCGGGTACTAGCGGGAGGGCCCAAAGATACGCAGTATTTT	CAWSVFLLRVLAGGPKDTQYF
TRBJ1-1	NA	NA	TRBV30	TGTGCCTGGAGTGTCGCTAGAAACACTGAAGCTTTCTTT	CAWSVARNTEAFF
TRBJ1-2	TRBD1	NA	TRBV15	TGTGCCACCAGCGGACAGGGTGGCTATGGCTACACCTTC	CATSGQGGYGYTF
TRBJ2-7	TRBD2	once	TRBV5-1	TGCGCCAGCAGCTGGCTTCTAGCGGGAGGGCCCCACGAGCAGTACTTC	CASSWLLAGGPHEQYF
TRBJ1-4	NA	NA	TRBV27	TGTGCCAGCAGTTCCGGGACATGGGCGAATGAAAAACTGTTTTTT	CASSSGTWANEKLFF
TRBJ1-3	NA	NA	TRBV18	TGTGCCAGCTCACCACACGGGGGTTCTGGAAACACCATATATTTT	CASSPHGGSGNTIYF
TRBJ1-4	TRBD1	NA	TRBV7-6	TGTGCCAGCAGCCTTGGACAGGGGCAGGGTGAAAAACTGTTTTTT	CASSLGQGQGEKLFF
TRBJ2-5	NA	NA	TRBV28	TGTGCCAGCAGTTTAGGACAGCTTTGGGAGACCCAGTACTTC	CASSLGQLWETQYF
TRBJ2-4	NA	NA	TRBV5-4	TGTGCCAGCAGCTTGGGGCTCGTCAAAAACATTCAGTACTTC	CASSLGLVKNIQYF
TRBJ2-1	NA	NA	TRBV7-2	TGTGCCAGCAGCCCGCTGGGGGGAACCTACAATGAGCAGTTCTTC	CASSPLGGTYNEQFF
TRBJ1-2	NA	NA	TRBV13	TGTGCCAGCAGCTTAAGTCGCAGATCCGATGGCTACACCTTC	CASSLSRRSDGYTF
TRBJ2-1	NA	NA	TRBV25-1	TGTGCCAGCAGGAAGACAGGAGGCGGCAATGAGCAGTTCTTC	CASRKTGGGNEQFF
TRBJ1-4	NA	NA	TRBV30	TGTGCCTGGACAGGGTCTAATGAAAAACTGTTTTTT	CAWTGSNEKLFF
TRBJ1-1	TRBD1	NA	TRBV6-4	TGTGCCAGCCGAAAACAGGGGGGGGACACTGAAGCTTTCTTT	CASRKQGGDTEAFF
TRBJ1-1	TRBD1	few	TRBV18	TGTGCCAGCTCGGGGACAGGGAGCACTGAAGCTTTCTTT	CASSGTGSTEAFF
TRBJ1-1	NA	NA	TRBV18	TGTGCCAGCTCACCACCGGGCAGAGCCCTGAGAGGGATTGAAGCTTTCTTT	CASSPPGRALRGIEAFF
TRBJ1-2	TRBD1	NA	TRBV25-1	TGTGCCAGCAGTGCGGCCGGGACAGTAGAATATGGCTACACCTTC	CASSAAGTVEYGYTF
TRBJ1-1	TRBD1	few	TRBV18	TGTGCCAGCTCGCCCGGGACAGGGACTAGGACTGAAGCTTTCTTT	CASSPGTGTRTEAFF
TRBJ2-7	NA	NA	TRBV30	TGTGCCTGGAGTGTTGGGGGAGGAACGCTCGAGCAGTACTTC	CAWSVGGGTLEQYF
TRBJ2-7	TRBD2	few	TRBV28	TGTGCCAGCAGTTTACCTAGCGGGAGAGGCGAGCAGTACTTC	CASSLPSGRGEQYF
TRBJ1-1	NA	NA	TRBV7-9	TGTGCCAGCAGCTTGGCAGGGCCTAGGACTGAAGCTTTCTTT	CASSLAGPRTEAFF
TRBJ1-2	NA	NA	TRBV4-1	TGCGCCAGCAGCCAAGAGGGGGGGCTCGGCTATGGCTACACCTTC	CASSQEGGLGYGYTF
TRBJ2-3	TRBD2	NA	TRBV7-7	TGTGCTAGCGCCGCTAGCGGGACGGATACGCAGTATTTT	CASAASGTDTQYF
TRBJ2-5	NA	few	TRBV2	TGTGCCAGCAGTGAACTGGCGTCAACAGGGACCCAGTACTTC	CASSELASTGTQYF
TRBJ2-7	TRBD2	NA	TRBV7-2	TGTGCCAGCAGCTTAGAGTTTACGGGAGGGCAAGAGCAGTACTTC	CASSLEFTGGQEQYF
TRBJ2-7	NA	NA	TRBV7-2	TGTGCCAGCAGACTGAGCTCCTACGAGCAGTACTTC	CASRLSSYEQYF
TRBJ1-2	TRBD1	NA	TRBV2	TGTGCCGCACGACAGGGGGCGTTAAATAGTGGCTACACCTTC	CAARQGALNSGYTF
TRBJ2-4	NA	few	TRBV4-3	TGCGCCAGCAGCCAAGCTTTTGACTCGAACGGCATTCAGTACTTC	CASSQAFDSNGIQYF
TRBJ1-5	NA	NA	TRBV11-2	TGTGCCAGCAGCCTACAAACGGGTGGCCAGCCCCAGCATTTT	CASSLQTGGQPQHF
TRBJ1-5	TRBD1	NA	TRBV18	TGTGCCAGCGTTGGGGACAGACCGGATCAGCCCCAGCATTTT	CASVGDRPDQPQHF
TRBJ2-5	NA	NA	TRBV7-2	TGTGCCAGCAGCTTAGAAGCAGGGGAAAGAGAGACCCAGTACTTC	CASSLEAGERETQYF
TRBJ1-1	TRBD1	once	TRBV7-2	TGTGCCAGCAGCTCCTACAGGGGGGGATCTTTCTTT	CASSSYRGGSFF
TRBJ1-2	TRBD1	once	TRBV6-6	TGTGCCAGCAGTTACCCTACAGGGGGCGCGAACTATGGCTACACCTTC	CASSYPTGGANYGYTF